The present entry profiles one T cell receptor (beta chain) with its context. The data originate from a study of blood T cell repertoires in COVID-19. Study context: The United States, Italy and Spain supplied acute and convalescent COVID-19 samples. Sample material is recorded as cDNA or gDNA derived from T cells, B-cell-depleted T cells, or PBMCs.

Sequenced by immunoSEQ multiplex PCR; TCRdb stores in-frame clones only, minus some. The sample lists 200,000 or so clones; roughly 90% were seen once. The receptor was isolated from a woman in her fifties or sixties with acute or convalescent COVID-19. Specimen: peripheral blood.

CDR3 protein: CATSDFREGVNEQFF. In nucleotides, the CDR3 is TGTGCCACCAGTGATTTTCGGGAGGGAGTGAATGAGCAGTTCTTC. The rearrangement links TRBV24-1 to TRBJ2-1, with TRBD2 identical over 8 bases. This CDR3 contains 15 residues. The V and J ends lost 1 base and 7 bases, in that order; junction bases with no gene match: 5. The germline CDR1 and CDR2 sequences are KGHDR and SFDVKD.